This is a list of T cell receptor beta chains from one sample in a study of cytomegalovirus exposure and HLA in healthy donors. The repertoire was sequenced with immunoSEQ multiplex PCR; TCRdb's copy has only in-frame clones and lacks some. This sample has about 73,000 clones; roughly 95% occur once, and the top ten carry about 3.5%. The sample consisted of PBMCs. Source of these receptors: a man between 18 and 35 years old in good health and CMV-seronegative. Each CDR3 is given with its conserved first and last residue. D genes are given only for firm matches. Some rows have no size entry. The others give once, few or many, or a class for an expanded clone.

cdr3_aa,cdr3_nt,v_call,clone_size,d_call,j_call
CASSLREGGTQYF,TGTGCCAGCAGCTTGCGGGAGGGGGGGACCCAGTACTTC,TRBV5-6,NA,TRBD2,TRBJ2-5
CAISENIRRAFF,TGTGCCATCAGTGAGAACATCAGAAGAGCTTTCTTT,TRBV10-3,NA,NA,TRBJ1-1
CASSIQTRGYSNQPQHF,TGTGCCAGTAGTATACAAACGAGAGGATATAGCAATCAGCCCCAGCATTTT,TRBV19,NA,NA,TRBJ1-5
CATLRKYGYTF,TGTGCCACCCTGCGCAAATATGGCTACACCTTC,TRBV19,NA,NA,TRBJ1-2
CASSDGAEGNYGYTF,TGTGCCAGCAGTGACGGGGCAGAAGGGAACTATGGCTACACCTTC,TRBV6-4,NA,NA,TRBJ1-2
CAWSLQDTYEQYF,TGTGCCTGGAGTTTACAGGACACCTACGAGCAGTACTTC,TRBV30,NA,NA,TRBJ2-7
CASAQVSGNTIYF,TGTGCCAGCGCACAGGTATCTGGAAACACCATATATTTT,TRBV7-8,NA,NA,TRBJ1-3
CASSSRDRGEKLFF,TGTGCCAGCAGTTCCCGGGACAGGGGTGAAAAACTGTTTTTT,TRBV27,NA,TRBD1,TRBJ1-4
CASSQQNSNQPQHF,TGTGCCAGCAGCCAACAGAATAGCAATCAGCCCCAGCATTTT,TRBV16,NA,NA,TRBJ1-5
CASSLPTGTAPYEQYF,TGTGCCAGCAGTTTACCCACCGGGACAGCCCCCTACGAGCAGTACTTC,TRBV28,NA,TRBD1,TRBJ2-7
CASSDLAGGQETQYF,TGCGCCAGCAGTGATCTAGCGGGGGGCCAAGAGACCCAGTACTTC,TRBV10-1,NA,TRBD2,TRBJ2-5
CASGTGKGYTF,TGTGCCAGCGGGACAGGGAAAGGCTACACCTTC,TRBV27,NA,TRBD1,TRBJ1-2
CAIRDNSYEQYF,TGTGCCATCAGGGACAACTCCTACGAGCAGTACTTC,TRBV10-3,NA,NA,TRBJ2-7
CASSDTSGGDQETQYF,TGCGCCAGCAGCGATACTAGCGGGGGAGATCAAGAGACCCAGTACTTC,TRBV4-1,NA,TRBD2,TRBJ2-5
CASSLDRTGNTIYF,TGTGCCAGCAGCTTGGACAGGACTGGAAACACCATATATTTT,TRBV7-2,NA,TRBD1,TRBJ1-3
CASSSSIRSMDQPQHF,TGTGCCAGCAGCTCGTCGATTAGGAGCATGGATCAGCCCCAGCATTTT,TRBV5-5,NA,NA,TRBJ1-5
CASSVTSGGADTQYF,TGTGCCAGCAGTGTAACTAGCGGGGGGGCAGATACGCAGTATTTT,TRBV6-1,NA,TRBD2,TRBJ2-3
CASSLRYDRNIQYF,TGTGCCAGCAGCTTACGGTATGATAGAAACATTCAGTACTTC,TRBV7-2,NA,NA,TRBJ2-4
CSVVPAGRTDTQYF,NA,TRBV29-1,NA,NA,TRBJ2-3
CASIGFSGGYTF,TGTGCCAGCATTGGCTTTTCAGGTGGCTACACCTTC,TRBV27,NA,NA,TRBJ1-2
CASRGGNTEAFF,TGTGCCAGCAGAGGAGGGAACACTGAAGCTTTCTTT,TRBV2,NA,NA,TRBJ1-1
CASGLGGGGAGELFF,TGTGCTAGTGGTCTCGGAGGGGGGGGAGCCGGGGAGCTGTTTTTT,TRBV12-5,once,NA,TRBJ2-2
CASSQEESYPQYF,TGCGCCAGCAGCCAAGAAGAGTCCTATCCGCAGTATTTT,TRBV4-1,NA,NA,TRBJ2-3
CASSSQGTGTTEAFF,TGTGCCAGCAGCTCCCAAGGGACAGGGACCACTGAAGCTTTCTTT,TRBV7-2,NA,TRBD1,TRBJ1-1
CASSTRGLGMNTEAFF,TGTGCCAGCAGCACCCGGGGACTGGGAATGAACACTGAAGCTTTCTTT,TRBV13,NA,NA,TRBJ1-1
CASSIIQGLPSNQPQHF,TGTGCCAGTAGTATCATTCAGGGTCTCCCATCCAATCAGCCCCAGCATTTT,TRBV19,NA,NA,TRBJ1-5
CASGNRGANVLTF,TGTGCCAGCGGTAACAGGGGGGCCAACGTCCTGACTTTC,TRBV27,NA,NA,TRBJ2-6
CASSLVGLLNTEAFF,TGTGCCAGCAGCTTAGTGGGGCTTTTGAACACTGAAGCTTTCTTT,TRBV7-9,NA,NA,TRBJ1-1
CASSWGGQGTYEQYF,TGTGCCAGCAGTTGGGGTGGACAGGGGACCTACGAGCAGTACTTC,TRBV28,once,TRBD1,TRBJ2-7
CASSYSDRDYGYTF,TGTGCCAGCAGTTACTCGGACAGGGACTATGGCTACACCTTC,TRBV6-6,NA,TRBD1,TRBJ1-2
CASSSGFDTQYF,TGTGCCAGCAGCTCAGGGTTTGATACGCAGTATTTT,TRBV7-6,NA,NA,TRBJ2-3
CASSLDGTSTDTQYF,TGTGCCAGCAGCCTCGACGGGACTAGCACAGATACGCAGTATTTT,TRBV27,once,NA,TRBJ2-3
CASSLLLAGGLEQYF,TGTGCCAGCAGCTTACTCCTAGCGGGGGGGCTCGAGCAGTACTTC,TRBV11-2,NA,TRBD2,TRBJ2-7
CASSPPRLVSNQPQHF,TGTGCCAGCAGCCCACCCCGATTAGTTAGCAATCAGCCCCAGCATTTT,TRBV28,NA,NA,TRBJ1-5
CAWSVPRQGKETQYF,TGTGCCTGGAGTGTACCCAGACAGGGCAAAGAGACCCAGTACTTC,TRBV30,NA,TRBD1,TRBJ2-5
CASSGRDRGTDTQYF,TGTGCCAGCAGTGGCCGGGACAGGGGCACAGATACGCAGTATTTT,TRBV6-6,NA,TRBD1,TRBJ2-3
CASSVAGTGNQETQYF,TGTGCCAGCAGCGTAGCAGGGACAGGGAACCAAGAGACCCAGTACTTC,TRBV9,NA,TRBD1,TRBJ2-5
CASSVPRRSSNQPQHF,TGTGCCAGCAGCGTACCGAGAAGATCTAGCAATCAGCCCCAGCATTTT,TRBV28,NA,NA,TRBJ1-5
CAWSPPGGRTEAFF,TGTGCCTGGAGTCCTCCCGGGGGGCGGACTGAAGCTTTCTTT,TRBV30,once,NA,TRBJ1-1
CASSFQGARNQPQHF,TGTGCCAGCAGCTTTCAGGGGGCCCGCAATCAGCCCCAGCATTTT,TRBV28,NA,TRBD1,TRBJ1-5
CSARELDEQFF,TGCAGTGCTAGAGAACTGGATGAGCAGTTCTTC,TRBV20-1,once,NA,TRBJ2-1
CASSYSTQGAPGEQFF,TGTGCCAGCAGTTACTCGACACAGGGGGCACCTGGTGAGCAGTTCTTC,TRBV6-6,NA,TRBD1,TRBJ2-1
CASSVEGGGNTIYF,TGTGCCAGCAGCGTAGAAGGAGGTGGAAACACCATATATTTT,TRBV9,NA,NA,TRBJ1-3
CASSFATTGTSGGYDTDTQYF,TGTGCCAGCAGTTTTGCGACCACCGGGACTAGCGGGGGGTACGACACAGATACGCAGTATTTT,TRBV27,NA,TRBD2,TRBJ2-3
CAWGLPGQGEQYF,TGTGCCTGGGGCCTGCCGGGACAGGGCGAGCAGTACTTC,TRBV30,once,TRBD1,TRBJ2-7
CASSPAGGEINGYTF,TGTGCCAGCTCACCGGCAGGGGGCGAGATCAATGGCTACACCTTC,TRBV18,NA,TRBD1,TRBJ1-2
CASSLGPSGDPYEQYF,TGCGCCAGCAGCTTGGGACCCTCGGGGGACCCCTACGAGCAGTACTTC,TRBV5-1,once,NA,TRBJ2-7
CAWNRDGKCGYTF,TGTGCCTGGAACAGGGACGGTAAGTGTGGCTACACCTTC,TRBV30,NA,NA,TRBJ1-2